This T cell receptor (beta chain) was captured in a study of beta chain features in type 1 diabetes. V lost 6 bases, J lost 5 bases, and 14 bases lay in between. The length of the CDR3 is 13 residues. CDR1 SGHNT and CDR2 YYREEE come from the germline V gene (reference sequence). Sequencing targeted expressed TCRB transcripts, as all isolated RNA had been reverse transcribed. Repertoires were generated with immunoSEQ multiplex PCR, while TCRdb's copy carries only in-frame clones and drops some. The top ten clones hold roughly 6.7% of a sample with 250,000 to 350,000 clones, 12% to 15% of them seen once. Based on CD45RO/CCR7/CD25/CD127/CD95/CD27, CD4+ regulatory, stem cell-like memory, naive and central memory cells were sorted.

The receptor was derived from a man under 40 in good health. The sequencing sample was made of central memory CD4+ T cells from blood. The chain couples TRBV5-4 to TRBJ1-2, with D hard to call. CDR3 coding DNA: TGTGCCAGCATGTGGGCCGGTGGGTATGGCTACACCTTC. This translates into CASMWAGGYGYTF.